This paragraph reports one T cell receptor (beta chain). Time point noted: week 3, after first cycle of checkpoint inhibitor. The trim removed 2 bases at V and 6 bases at J, leaving 6 bases unmatched. Germline V lookup: CDR1 SNHLY, CDR2 FYNNEI. CDR3 size: 15 residues. The data are from a study of blood T cell dynamics during melanoma immunotherapy. Study background: Standard first-line treatment here was pembrolizumab or nivolumab plus ipilimumab in metastatic melanoma.

A fixed DNA input of 300 to 350 ng was used per bulk PBMC sample. Measured with immunoSEQ multiplex PCR; TCRdb has only the in-frame clones, and not every one. This sample has fewer than 15,000 clones, with 86% found just once. The genes are TRBV2 and TRBJ2-1, with 8 bases fitting TRBD2. This sequence originates from a human donor with melanoma. The sample consisted of blood, taken from a patient treated with checkpoint blockade. CDR3 DNA sequence: TGTGCCAGCAGTGAACCGGGACTAGGGTTCAATGAGCAGTTCTTC. Its translation: CASSEPGLGFNEQFF. Using reference TRBV2 and TRBJ2-1 for the parts outside the CDR3, the full variable domain is EPEVTQTPSHQVTQMGQEVILRCVPISNHLYFYWYRQILGQKVEFLVSFYNNEISEKSEIFDDQFSVERPDGSNFTLKIRSTKLEDSAMYFCASSEPGLGFNEQFFGPGTRLTVL.